This note documents a single T cell receptor beta chain sequence. Generated by immunoSEQ multiplex PCR, the TCRdb table keeps only in-frame clones and is missing some. This sample has about 170,000 clones, with 85% to 90% found just once. CDR1 is SGDLS and CDR2 is YYNGEE in the germline V gene. The V gene lost 0 bases and the J gene lost 1 base, with 11 bases spanning the gap. This CDR3 has 15 amino acids. This sample was taken from a study of cytomegalovirus exposure and HLA in healthy donors. Material for sequencing was PBMCs. The clonotype was recovered from a man younger than 30 in good health and CMV-seropositive. The chain uses TRBV9 and TRBJ2-7; D ambiguous. The CDR3 sequence is CASSVGQAPSYEQYF. CDR3 nucleotide sequence: TGTGCCAGCAGCGTAGGGCAGGCTCCTTCCTACGAGCAGTACTTC.